The clone carrying this TCR beta chain was detected a few times. The entry originates in a study of blood T cell repertoires in COVID-19. Study at large: The United States, Italy and Spain provided the acute and convalescent COVID-19 samples.

The CDR3 loop spans 15 amino acids. The ends were cut back, 1 base at V and 0 bases at J, with 9 bases in the middle. The germline V gene encodes CDR1 SGHVS and CDR2 FQNEAQ. Some clones are missing from TCRdb's copy, which holds only in-frame ones; the method was immunoSEQ multiplex PCR. Of over 150,000 clones listed, 86% are singletons. The TCR sequence derives from a man aged 65 to 85 with active or convalescent COVID-19. The sample was peripheral blood. The V gene is TRBV7-8, the J gene TRBJ1-1, with D possibly TRBD1 on 5 matching bases. The CDR3 region is CASSLDDRMNTEAFF. The CDR3 DNA follows: TGTGCCAGCAGCTTAGATGACAGAATGAACACTGAAGCTTTCTTT.